This T cell receptor (beta chain) was sequenced for a study of T cell responses to AZD1222 COVID-19 vaccine. Details on this clone: Its antigen is as yet unknown.

This CDR3 comprises 16 residues. V lost 0 bases and J lost 4; bases outside the gene matches: 2. Germline V gene sequence: CDR1 LNHNV, CDR2 YYDKDF (reference sequence). Notes on the study in general: Seropositivity was recorded at baseline in only a handful of AZD1222 recipients.

Only in-frame clones appear in the TCRdb table, and some are missing; sequencing was by immunoSEQ multiplex PCR. The sample comprises around 120,000 clones, over 75% of which are singletons, and 3.9% rests with the top ten. The chain recombines TRBV15 with TRBJ2-5, with TRBD2 matching over 13 bases. Sequences were derived from peripheral blood, sampled on day 0 of MenACWY control vaccination. This TCR came from an adult in good health. The CDR3 DNA is TGTGCCACCAGCAGAGATGGGACTAGCGGGGTAGAGACCCAGTACTTC. This codes for CATSRDGTSGVETQYF.